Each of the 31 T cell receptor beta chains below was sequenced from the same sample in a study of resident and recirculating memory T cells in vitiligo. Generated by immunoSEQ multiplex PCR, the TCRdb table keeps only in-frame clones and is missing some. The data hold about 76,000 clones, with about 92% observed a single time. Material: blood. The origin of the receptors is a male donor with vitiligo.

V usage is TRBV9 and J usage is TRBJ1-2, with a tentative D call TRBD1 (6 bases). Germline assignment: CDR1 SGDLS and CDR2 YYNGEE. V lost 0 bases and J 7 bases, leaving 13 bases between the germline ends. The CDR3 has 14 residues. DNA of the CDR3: TGTGCCAGCAGCGTAGAAGGGGGAAGGGGTGGCTACACCTTC. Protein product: CASSVEGGRGGYTF. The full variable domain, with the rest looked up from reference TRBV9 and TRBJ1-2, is DSGVTQTPKHLITATGQRVTLRCSPRSGDLSVYWYQQSLDQGLQFLIQYYNGEERAKGNILERFSAQQFPDLHSELNLSSLELGDSALYFCASSVEGGRGGYTFGSGTRLTVV.

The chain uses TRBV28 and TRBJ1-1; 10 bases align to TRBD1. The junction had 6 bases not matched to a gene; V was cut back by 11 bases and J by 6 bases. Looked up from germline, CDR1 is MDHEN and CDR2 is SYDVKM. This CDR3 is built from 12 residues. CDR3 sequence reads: CAGSTGGSEAFF. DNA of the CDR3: TGTGCCGGTTCGACAGGGGGCTCTGAAGCTTTCTTT.

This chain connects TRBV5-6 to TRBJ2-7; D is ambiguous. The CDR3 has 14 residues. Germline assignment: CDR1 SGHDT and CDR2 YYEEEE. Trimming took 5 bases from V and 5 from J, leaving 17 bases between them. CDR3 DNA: TGTGCCAGCAGTCCCCCGGCGGCGGCCCACGAGCAGTACTTC. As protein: CASSPPAAAHEQYF.

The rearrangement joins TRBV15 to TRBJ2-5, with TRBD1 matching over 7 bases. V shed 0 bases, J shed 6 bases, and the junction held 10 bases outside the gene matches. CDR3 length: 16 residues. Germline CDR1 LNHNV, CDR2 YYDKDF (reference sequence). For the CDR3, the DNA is TGTGCCACCAGCAGAGAAGACAGGGTGGGGATAAAGACCCAGTACTTC. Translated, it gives CATSREDRVGIKTQYF.

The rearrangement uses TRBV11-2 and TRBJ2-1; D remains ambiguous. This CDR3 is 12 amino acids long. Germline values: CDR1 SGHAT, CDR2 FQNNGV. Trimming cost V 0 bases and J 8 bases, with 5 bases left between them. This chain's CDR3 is CASSLDLDEQFF. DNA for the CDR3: TGTGCCAGCAGCTTAGATCTAGATGAGCAGTTCTTC.

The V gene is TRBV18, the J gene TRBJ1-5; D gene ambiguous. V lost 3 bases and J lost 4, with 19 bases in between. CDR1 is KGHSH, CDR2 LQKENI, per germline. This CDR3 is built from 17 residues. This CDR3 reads CASSPIPTVNSNQPQHF. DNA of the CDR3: TGTGCCAGCTCACCCATCCCCACAGTGAACTCAAATCAGCCCCAGCATTTT.

CDR3 nucleotide sequence: TGTGCCAGCAGCATCGGACAGTCCTACGAGCAGTACTTC. It codes for CASSIGQSYEQYF. V is TRBV7-9 and J is TRBJ2-7; possible D gene TRBD1, 6 bases. V lost 5 bases to trimming and J lost 1 base, with 9 bases between them. The CDR3 consists of 13 residues. CDR1 and CDR2 (germline): SEHNR, FQNEAQ (reference sequence).

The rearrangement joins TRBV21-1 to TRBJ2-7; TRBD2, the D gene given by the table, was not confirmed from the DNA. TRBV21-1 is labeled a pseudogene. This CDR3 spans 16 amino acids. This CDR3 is CASSATSLPRDYEQYF. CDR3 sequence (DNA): TGTGCCAGCAGCGCCACTAGCCTCCCTAGGGATTACGAGCAGTACTTC.

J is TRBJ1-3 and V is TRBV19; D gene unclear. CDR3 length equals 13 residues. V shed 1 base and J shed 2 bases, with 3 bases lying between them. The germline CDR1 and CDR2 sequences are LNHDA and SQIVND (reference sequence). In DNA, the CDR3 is TGTGCCAGTAGTATAGGGCCTGGAAACACCATATATTTT. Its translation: CASSIGPGNTIYF.

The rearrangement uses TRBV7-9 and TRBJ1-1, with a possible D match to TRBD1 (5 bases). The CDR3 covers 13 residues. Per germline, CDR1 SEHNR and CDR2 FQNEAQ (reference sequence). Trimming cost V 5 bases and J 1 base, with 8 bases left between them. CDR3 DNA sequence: TGTGCCAGCAGCGACCAGGGGAACACTGAAGCTTTCTTT. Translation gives CASSDQGNTEAFF.

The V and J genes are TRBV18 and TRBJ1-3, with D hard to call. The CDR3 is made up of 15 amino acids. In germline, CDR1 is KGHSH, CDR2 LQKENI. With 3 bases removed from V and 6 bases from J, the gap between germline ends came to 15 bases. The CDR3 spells CASSPQESRKNTIYF. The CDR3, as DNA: TGTGCCAGCTCACCCCAAGAATCCAGAAAAAACACCATATATTTT.

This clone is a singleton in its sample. CDR3 protein: CASSPSDRGPEKLFF. Here the CDR3 DNA reads TGTGCCAGCAGCCCGTCGGACAGGGGGCCTGAAAAACTGTTTTTT. The genes are TRBV7-3 and TRBJ1-4; 11 nucleotides agree with TRBD1. CDR1 is SGHTA and CDR2 is FQGTGA in the germline V gene. The CDR3 contains 15 residues. J lost 7 bases, V lost 5 bases, and 6 bases had no gene match.

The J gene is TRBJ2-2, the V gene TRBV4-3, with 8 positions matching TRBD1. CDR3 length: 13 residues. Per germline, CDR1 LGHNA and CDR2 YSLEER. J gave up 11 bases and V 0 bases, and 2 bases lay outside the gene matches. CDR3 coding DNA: TGCGCCAGCAGCCAAGACAGGGGGCAAGAGCTGTTTTTT. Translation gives CASSQDRGQELFF.

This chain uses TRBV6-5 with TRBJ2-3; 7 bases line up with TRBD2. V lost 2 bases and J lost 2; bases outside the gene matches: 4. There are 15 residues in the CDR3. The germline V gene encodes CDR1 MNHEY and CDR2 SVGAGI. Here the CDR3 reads CASSYAAGATDTQYF. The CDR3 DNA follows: TGTGCCAGCAGTTACGCCGCGGGAGCCACAGATACGCAGTATTTT.

The CDR3 DNA sequence: TGTGCCAGCAGCTCCACCAGGGGCGGCTCTGGAAACACCATATATTTT. It is translated as CASSSTRGGSGNTIYF. V and J are TRBV7-2 and TRBJ1-3, with a weak D call TRBD1 (6 bases). Trimming shortened V by 4 bases and J by 0 bases, and 13 bases separated the two germline ends. The CDR3 runs to 16 residues. The germline CDR1 and CDR2 sequences are SGHTA and FQGNSA.

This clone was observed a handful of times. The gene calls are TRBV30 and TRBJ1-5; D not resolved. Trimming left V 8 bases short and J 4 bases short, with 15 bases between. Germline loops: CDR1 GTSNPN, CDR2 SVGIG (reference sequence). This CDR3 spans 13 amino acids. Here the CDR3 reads CAGQNTENQPQHF. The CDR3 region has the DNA TGTGCCGGTCAGAACACCGAAAATCAGCCCCAGCATTTT.

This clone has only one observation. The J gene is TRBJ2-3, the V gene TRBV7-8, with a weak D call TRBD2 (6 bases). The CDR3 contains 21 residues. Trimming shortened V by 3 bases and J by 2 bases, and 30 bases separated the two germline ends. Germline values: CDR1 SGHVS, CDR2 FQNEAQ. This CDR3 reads CASSFYGPRGNRPKHTDTQYF. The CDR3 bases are TGTGCCAGCAGCTTTTATGGCCCGCGCGGGAACAGGCCAAAACACACAGATACGCAGTATTTT. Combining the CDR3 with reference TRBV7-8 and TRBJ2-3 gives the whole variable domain GAGVSQSPRYKVAKRGQDVALRCDPISGHVSLFWYQQALGQGPEFLTYFQNEAQLDKSGLPSDRFFAERPEGSVSTLKIQRTQQEDSAVYLCASSFYGPRGNRPKHTDTQYFGPGTRLTVL.

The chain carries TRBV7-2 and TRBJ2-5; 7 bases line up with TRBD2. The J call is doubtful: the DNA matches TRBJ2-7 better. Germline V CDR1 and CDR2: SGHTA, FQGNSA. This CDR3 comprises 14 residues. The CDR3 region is CASSLGSGGYEQYF. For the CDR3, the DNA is TGTGCCAGCAGCTTAGGGTCGGGAGGTTACGAGCAGTACTTC.

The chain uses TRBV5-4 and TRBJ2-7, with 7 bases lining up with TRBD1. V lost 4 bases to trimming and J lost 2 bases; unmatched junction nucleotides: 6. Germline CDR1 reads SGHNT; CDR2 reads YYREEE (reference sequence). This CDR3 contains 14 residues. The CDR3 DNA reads TGTGCCAGCAGCCAAGGGACAGATACCTACGAGCAGTACTTC. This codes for CASSQGTDTYEQYF.

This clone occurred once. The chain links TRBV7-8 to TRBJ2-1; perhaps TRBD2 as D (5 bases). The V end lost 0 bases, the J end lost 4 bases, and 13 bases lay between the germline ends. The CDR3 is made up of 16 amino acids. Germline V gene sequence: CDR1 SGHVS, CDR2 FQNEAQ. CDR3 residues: CASSLARAALYNEQFF. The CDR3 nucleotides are TGTGCCAGCAGCTTAGCGAGGGCGGCCCTGTACAATGAGCAGTTCTTC. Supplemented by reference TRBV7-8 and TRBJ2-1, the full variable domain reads GAGVSQSPRYKVAKRGQDVALRCDPISGHVSLFWYQQALGQGPEFLTYFQNEAQLDKSGLPSDRFFAERPEGSVSTLKIQRTQQEDSAVYLCASSLARAALYNEQFFGPGTRLTVL.

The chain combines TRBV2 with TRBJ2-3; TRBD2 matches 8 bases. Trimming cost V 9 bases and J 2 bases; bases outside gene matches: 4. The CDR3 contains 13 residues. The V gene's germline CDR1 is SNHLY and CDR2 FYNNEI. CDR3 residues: CARLAETTDTQYF. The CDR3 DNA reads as TGTGCCAGACTAGCGGAGACCACAGATACGCAGTATTTT.

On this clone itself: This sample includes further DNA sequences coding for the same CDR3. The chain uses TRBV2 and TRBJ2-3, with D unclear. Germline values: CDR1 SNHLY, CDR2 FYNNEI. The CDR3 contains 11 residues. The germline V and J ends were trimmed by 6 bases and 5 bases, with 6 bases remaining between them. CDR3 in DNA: TGTGCCAGCAGCTACGGAGATACGCAGTATTTT. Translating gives CASSYGDTQYF.

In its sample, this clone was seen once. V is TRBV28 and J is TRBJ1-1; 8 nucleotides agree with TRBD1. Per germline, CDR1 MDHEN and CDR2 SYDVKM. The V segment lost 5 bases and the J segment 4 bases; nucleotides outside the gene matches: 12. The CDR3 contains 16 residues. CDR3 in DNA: TGTGCCAGCAGTCCTCAGGGGGCATCGTTTGGCACTGAAGCTTTCTTT. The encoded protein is CASSPQGASFGTEAFF.

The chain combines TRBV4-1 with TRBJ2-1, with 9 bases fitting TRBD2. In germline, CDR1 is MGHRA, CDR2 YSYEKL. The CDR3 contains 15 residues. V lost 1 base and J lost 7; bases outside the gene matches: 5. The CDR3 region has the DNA TGCGCCAGCAGCCAAGGGACTAGCGAAGGGAATGAGCAGTTCTTC. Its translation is CASSQGTSEGNEQFF.

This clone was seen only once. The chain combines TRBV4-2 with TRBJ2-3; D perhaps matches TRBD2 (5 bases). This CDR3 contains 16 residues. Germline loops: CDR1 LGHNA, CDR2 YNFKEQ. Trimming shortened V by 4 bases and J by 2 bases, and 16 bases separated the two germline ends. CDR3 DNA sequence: TGTGCCAGCAGCCTCCCCCCGGGCGGGTACACAGATACGCAGTATTTT. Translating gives CASSLPPGGYTDTQYF.

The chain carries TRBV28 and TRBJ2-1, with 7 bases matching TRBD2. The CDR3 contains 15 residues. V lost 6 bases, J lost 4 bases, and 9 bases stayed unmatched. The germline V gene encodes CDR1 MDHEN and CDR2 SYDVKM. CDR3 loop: CASRPPGLLYNEQFF. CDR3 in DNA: TGTGCCAGCAGACCTCCGGGACTATTATACAATGAGCAGTTCTTC. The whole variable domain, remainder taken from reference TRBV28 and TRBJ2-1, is DVKVTQSSRYLVKRTGEKVFLECVQDMDHENMFWYRQDPGLGLRLIYFSYDVKMKEKGDIPEGYSVSREKKERFSLILESASTNQTSMYLCASRPPGLLYNEQFFGPGTRLTVL.

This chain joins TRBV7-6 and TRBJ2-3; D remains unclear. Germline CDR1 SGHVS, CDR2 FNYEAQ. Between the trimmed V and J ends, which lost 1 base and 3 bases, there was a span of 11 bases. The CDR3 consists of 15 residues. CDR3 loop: CASSLVAQMTDTQYF. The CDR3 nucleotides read TGTGCCAGCAGCTTAGTAGCCCAGATGACAGATACGCAGTATTTT. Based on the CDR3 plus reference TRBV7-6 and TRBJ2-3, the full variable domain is GAGVSQSPRYKVTKRGQDVALRCDPISGHVSLYWYRQALGQGPEFLTYFNYEAQQDKSGLPNDRFSAERPEGSISTLTIQRTEQRDSAMYRCASSLVAQMTDTQYFGPGTRLTVL.

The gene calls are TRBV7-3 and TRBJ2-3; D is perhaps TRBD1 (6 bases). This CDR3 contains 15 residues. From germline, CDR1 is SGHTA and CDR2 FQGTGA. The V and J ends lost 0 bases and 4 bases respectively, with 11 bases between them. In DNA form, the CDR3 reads TGTGCCAGCAGCTTAACGTTACAGGGTGCAGATACGCAGTATTTT. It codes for CASSLTLQGADTQYF.

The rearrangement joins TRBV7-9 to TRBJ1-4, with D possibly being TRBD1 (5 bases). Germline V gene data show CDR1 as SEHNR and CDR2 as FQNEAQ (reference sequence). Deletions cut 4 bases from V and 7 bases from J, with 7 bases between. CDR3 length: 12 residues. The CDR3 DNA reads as TGTGCCAGCAGCTGGGGGGGTGAAAAACTGTTTTTT. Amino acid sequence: CASSWGGEKLFF.

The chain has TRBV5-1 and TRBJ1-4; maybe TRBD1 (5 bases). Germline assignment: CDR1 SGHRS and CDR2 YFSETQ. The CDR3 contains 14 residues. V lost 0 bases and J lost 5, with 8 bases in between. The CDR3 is CASSLVQGNEKLFF. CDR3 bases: TGCGCCAGCAGCTTGGTTCAGGGAAATGAAAAACTGTTTTTT.

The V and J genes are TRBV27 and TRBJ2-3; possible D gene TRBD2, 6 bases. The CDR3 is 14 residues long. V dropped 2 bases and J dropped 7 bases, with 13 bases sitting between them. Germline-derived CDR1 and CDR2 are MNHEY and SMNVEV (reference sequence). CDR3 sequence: CASSLALGGNTQYF. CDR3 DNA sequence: TGTGCCAGCAGTTTAGCGCTGGGGGGAAATACGCAGTATTTT.